The present T cell receptor (beta chain) was sequenced within a study of T cells after posttransplantation cyclophosphamide. Study observations and caveats: Blood and skin or GI T cell repertoires showed limited TRB overlap. Donor-recipient repertoire similarity was low at 1-2 months, rising over year one.

There are 13 residues in the CDR3. Trimming removed 6 bases at V and 4 bases at J, with 13 bases between. This clone was seen many times. Its antigen is currently unknown. Sequencing used immunoSEQ multiplex PCR; TCRdb keeps in-frame clones, though not all of them. The sample contains around 10,000 clones, none of them singletons. A marrow graft followed busulfan-fludarabine conditioning, with cyclophosphamide on days +3 and +4. This TCR came from a female patient aged 35-55 years who received an allogeneic stem cell transplant from a related donor, was CMV-positive, and had no GVHD. Some T cells may possibly be graft donor cells. V is TRBV12-3 or TRBV12-4 and J is TRBJ2-7; TRBD1 might be the D (5 bases). The source was PBMCs, collected after allogeneic stem cell transplant with posttransplant cyclophosphamide. The CDR3 sequence is CASSQSGYYEQYF. The CDR3 DNA reads TGTGCCAGCAGCCAATCAGGGTATTACGAGCAGTACTTC.